The 22 T cell receptor beta chains reported below all come from one sample, sequenced in a study of OX40 agonist ivuxolimab in advanced cancers. The table came from immunoSEQ multiplex PCR; TCRdb's copy has only in-frame clones and leaves some out. The sample gives about 45,000 clones, about 90% of which show up once; over 0.35% is in the top ten. The material sequenced was CD4+ or CD8+ T cells sorted from blood, taken in a trial of the OX40 agonist ivuxolimab. The origin of the receptors is an adult with an advanced solid tumor such as melanoma, head and neck, liver or kidney cancer.

The chain has TRBV5-1 and TRBJ2-6; D not certain. The CDR3 extends over 16 amino acids. The V gene lost 6 bases and the J gene lost 0 bases, with 13 bases spanning the gap. Germline values: CDR1 SGHRS, CDR2 YFSETQ. This CDR3 reads CASKAAPLSGANVLTF. The DNA for the CDR3 is TGCGCCAGCAAGGCAGCCCCCCTCTCTGGGGCCAACGTCCTGACTTTC.

The rearrangement links TRBV14 to TRBJ2-5, with D possibly matching TRBD2 (5 bases). This CDR3 is 14 amino acids long. Trimming stripped 0 bases from V and 5 bases from J, with 10 bases between. Looked up from germline, CDR1 is SGHDN and CDR2 is FVKESK. As DNA, the CDR3 is TGTGCCAGCAGCCAAGAGGAGGCTTGGGAGACCCAGTACTTC. Translation gives CASSQEEAWETQYF.

The chain joins TRBV19 to TRBJ1-1, with D possibly being TRBD1 (5 bases). The CDR3 extends over 15 amino acids. CDR1 and CDR2 (germline): LNHDA, SQIVND (reference sequence). Trimming removed 3 bases at V and 2 bases at J, with 13 bases between. This CDR3 reads CASSIIGTANTEAFF. As DNA, the CDR3 is TGTGCCAGTAGTATTATTGGGACCGCCAACACTGAAGCTTTCTTT.

The V call is TRBV19, the J call TRBJ1-1; 10 bases fit TRBD1. The trim removed 4 bases at V and 0 bases at J, leaving 5 bases unmatched. This CDR3 contains 16 residues. Per germline, CDR1 LNHDA and CDR2 SQIVND (reference sequence). The CDR3 DNA follows: TGTGCCAGTAGTAGACCGGGACAGGGGTTGAACACTGAAGCTTTCTTT. It specifies CASSRPGQGLNTEAFF.

The rearrangement links TRBV19 to TRBJ2-5; no reliable D call. The DNA matches TRBJ2-7 better at its end, which makes the J call doubtful. The CDR3 is made up of 14 amino acids. From germline, CDR1 is LNHDA and CDR2 SQIVND (reference sequence). Written as DNA, the CDR3 is TGTGCCAGTAGTCTAGGGTACCCCCACTACGAGCAGTACTTC. Protein product: CASSLGYPHYEQYF.

This chain uses TRBV7-3 with TRBJ1-2; 8 bases align to TRBD1. From germline, CDR1 is SGHTA and CDR2 FQGTGA. The CDR3 extends over 13 amino acids. The V and J ends lost 5 bases and 3 bases, in that order; junction bases with no gene match: 2. The CDR3 reads CASSLGQDYGYTF. Written as DNA, the CDR3 is TGTGCCAGCAGCCTGGGACAGGACTATGGCTACACCTTC.

V is TRBV28 and J is TRBJ2-7; D perhaps matches TRBD2 (6 bases). The CDR3 covers 20 residues. Germline loops: CDR1 MDHEN, CDR2 SYDVKM. Trimming took off 5 bases at V and 0 bases at J, with 29 bases between the two ends. The CDR3 DNA reads TGTGCCAGCAGTCCCACTTCCGGGACTGGCCTCCTCCTGAGCTCCTACGAGCAGTACTTC. This codes for CASSPTSGTGLLLSSYEQYF. Full variable domain (remainder filled in from reference TRBV28 and TRBJ2-7): DVKVTQSSRYLVKRTGEKVFLECVQDMDHENMFWYRQDPGLGLRLIYFSYDVKMKEKGDIPEGYSVSREKKERFSLILESASTNQTSMYLCASSPTSGTGLLLSSYEQYFGPGTRLTVT.

The sample holds one count of this clone. V gene TRBV7-9 combines with J gene TRBJ1-2, with D possibly TRBD1 on 5 matching bases. CDR3 size: 10 residues. Trimming removed 8 bases from V and 7 bases from J, with 8 bases in between. The V gene's germline CDR1 is SEHNR and CDR2 FQNEAQ (reference sequence). CDR3 bases: TGTGCCAGCGCAGGGCTTGGCTACACCTTC. Translated, it gives CASAGLGYTF. Combining the CDR3 with reference TRBV7-9 and TRBJ1-2 gives the whole variable domain DTGVSQNPRHKITKRGQNVTFRCDPISEHNRLYWYRQTLGQGPEFLTYFQNEAQLEKSRLLSDRFSAERPKGSFSTLEIQRTEQGDSAMYLCASAGLGYTFGSGTRLTVV.

CDR3 protein: CASSSTRVNTDTQYF. The CDR3 DNA reads as TGTGCCAGCAGCTCGACCAGGGTTAACACAGATACGCAGTATTTT. The chain recombines TRBV7-2 with TRBJ2-3; weak D call: TRBD1 (5 bases). Deletions cut 4 bases from V and 2 bases from J, with 13 bases between. This CDR3 has 15 residues. Germline V gene sequence: CDR1 SGHTA, CDR2 FQGNSA. Based on the CDR3 plus reference TRBV7-2 and TRBJ2-3, the full variable domain is GAGVSQSPSNKVTEKGKDVELRCDPISGHTALYWYRQSLGQGLEFLIYFQGNSAPDKSGLPSDRFSAERTGGSVSTLTIQRTQQEDSAVYLCASSSTRVNTDTQYFGPGTRLTVL.

The genes are TRBV18 and TRBJ1-6; possibly TRBD1 for D (5 bases). The germline V gene encodes CDR1 KGHSH and CDR2 LQKENI. V gave up 4 bases and J gave up 7 bases, with 20 bases separating them. This CDR3 spans 17 amino acids. CDR3 sequence (DNA): TGTGCCAGCTCACGAGGACAAATGCCAGTCCTAAATTCACCCCTCCACTTT. Amino acid sequence: CASSRGQMPVLNSPLHF.

This clone has just a few counts. This chain connects TRBV30 to TRBJ2-5; 14 bases line up with TRBD2. V gave up 2 bases and J gave up 5 bases; unmatched junction bases: 7. The CDR3 is 16 amino acids. Germline CDR1 is GTSNPN and CDR2 is SVGIG (reference sequence). The CDR3 protein is CAWSLGTSGSGETQYF. CDR3 DNA sequence: TGTGCCTGGAGTCTAGGGACTAGCGGGAGTGGGGAGACCCAGTACTTC.

For the CDR3, the DNA is TGTGCCAGCAGCTTGGACATCTCCTACGAGCAGTACTTC. Translation gives CASSLDISYEQYF. The V and J genes are TRBV5-6 and TRBJ2-7; no definite D call. Trimming stripped 0 bases from V and 0 bases from J, with 4 bases between. This CDR3 region has 13 residues. Germline CDR1 is SGHDT and CDR2 is YYEEEE.

This clone was seen just once. This chain uses TRBV4-1 with TRBJ1-4; D is unclear. Between the trimmed V and J ends, which lost 4 bases and 0 bases, there was a span of 9 bases. The CDR3 runs to 15 residues. The germline V gene encodes CDR1 MGHRA and CDR2 YSYEKL. CDR3 in amino acids: CASSPYFATNEKLFF. Written as DNA, the CDR3 is TGCGCCAGCAGCCCATACTTTGCAACTAATGAAAAACTGTTTTTT.

The chain uses TRBV6-1 and TRBJ2-3, with 8 bases lining up with TRBD1. Trimming removed 6 bases from V and 5 bases from J; junction bases left unmatched: 4. This CDR3 region has 13 residues. Germline V gives CDR1 MNHNS, CDR2 SASEGT. The CDR3 region is CASSRGLGDTQYF. The CDR3, as DNA: TGTGCCAGCAGCAGGGGGCTGGGAGATACGCAGTATTTT.

This sequence joins TRBV5-1 and TRBJ2-3; D is possibly TRBD1 (6 bases). CDR3 length: 13 residues. V was pared by 4 bases and J by 0 bases, with 6 bases between. Germline lookup yields CDR1 SGHRS and CDR2 YFSETQ. The DNA for the CDR3 is TGCGCCAGCAGCCAGGGGAGCACAGATACGCAGTATTTT. Protein product: CASSQGSTDTQYF.

The genes are TRBV10-3 and TRBJ2-7; D is perhaps TRBD2 (5 bases). The CDR3 length is 12 residues. In germline, CDR1 is ENHRY, CDR2 SYGVKD. Trimming left V 6 bases short and J 1 base short, with 7 bases between. The CDR3 loop reads CAISTSSYEQYF. CDR3 bases: TGTGCCATCAGCACTAGTTCCTACGAGCAGTACTTC.

In DNA, the CDR3 is TGTGCCAGCAGCCAAGGAGCTAGCCCTGGCACAGATACGCAGTATTTT. Translation: CASSQGASPGTDTQYF. The V call is TRBV4-2, the J call TRBJ2-3, with D possibly TRBD2 on 5 matching bases. This CDR3 is 16 amino acids long. V was clipped by 1 base and J by 1 base, with 12 bases between them. Germline CDR1 LGHNA, CDR2 YNFKEQ.

V usage is TRBV5-1 and J usage is TRBJ2-7; 8 bases map to TRBD1. V shed 7 bases, J shed 2 bases, and the junction held 8 bases outside the gene matches. The CDR3 covers 14 residues. Per germline, CDR1 SGHRS and CDR2 YFSETQ. Written as DNA, the CDR3 is TGCGCCAGCTCCTCCGGGACAGGCCCCTACGAGCAGTACTTC. Residues: CASSSGTGPYEQYF.

Of note for this clone: Its ends do not fully match the called genes, so a read error is possible. V and J are TRBV5-4 and TRBJ2-7, with TRBD1 identical over 7 bases. The CDR3 loop spans 15 amino acids. Looked up from germline, CDR1 is SGHNT and CDR2 is YYREEE (reference sequence). CDR3 in amino acids: CASSLAGTATYEQYF. CDR3 in DNA: TGTGCCAGCAGTTTGGCCGGGACAGCAACCTACGAGCAGTACTTC.

The V and J genes are TRBV27 and TRBJ1-4, with D perhaps matching TRBD1 (6 bases). This CDR3 region has 16 residues. Per germline, CDR1 MNHEY and CDR2 SMNVEV (reference sequence). Trimming removed 6 bases at V and 4 bases at J, with 18 bases between. This CDR3 is CASRKQGGGHNEKLFF. In nucleotides, the CDR3 is TGTGCCAGCAGGAAACAGGGAGGGGGGCATAATGAAAAACTGTTTTTT.

The V and J genes are TRBV13 and TRBJ2-6; D possibly corresponds to TRBD1 (5 bases). Per germline, CDR1 PRHDT and CDR2 FYEKMQ (reference sequence). The germline V and J ends were trimmed by 5 bases and 0 bases, with 23 bases remaining between them. The CDR3 has 20 amino acids. The CDR3 DNA follows: TGTGCCAGCAGCCGACCGGCCATGACAGCGAAGAGCTCTGGGGCCAACGTCCTGACTTTC. It codes for CASSRPAMTAKSSGANVLTF.

This chain links TRBV29-1 with TRBJ1-2; no firm D call. Per germline, CDR1 SQVTM and CDR2 ANQGSEA. CDR3 size: 14 residues. With 4 bases removed from V and 3 bases from J, the gap between germline ends came to 15 bases. The DNA of the CDR3 is TGCAGCGTTGGACGGGGAGAGGCCGACTATGGCTACACCTTC. Translating it yields CSVGRGEADYGYTF.